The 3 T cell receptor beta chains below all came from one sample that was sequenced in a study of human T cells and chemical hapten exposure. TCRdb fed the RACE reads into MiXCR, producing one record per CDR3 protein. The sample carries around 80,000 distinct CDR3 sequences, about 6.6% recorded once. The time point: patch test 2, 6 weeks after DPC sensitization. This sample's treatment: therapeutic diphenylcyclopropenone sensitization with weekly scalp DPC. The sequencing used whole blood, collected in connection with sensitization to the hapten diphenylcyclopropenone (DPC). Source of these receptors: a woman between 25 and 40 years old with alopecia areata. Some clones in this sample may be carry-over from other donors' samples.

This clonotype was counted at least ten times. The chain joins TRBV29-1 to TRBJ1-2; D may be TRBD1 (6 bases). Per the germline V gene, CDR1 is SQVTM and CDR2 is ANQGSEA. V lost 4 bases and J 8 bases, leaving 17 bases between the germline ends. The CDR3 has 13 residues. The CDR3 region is CSVVATGRFGYTF. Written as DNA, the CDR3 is TGCAGCGTTGTCGCCACAGGGAGGTTCGGCTACACCTTC.

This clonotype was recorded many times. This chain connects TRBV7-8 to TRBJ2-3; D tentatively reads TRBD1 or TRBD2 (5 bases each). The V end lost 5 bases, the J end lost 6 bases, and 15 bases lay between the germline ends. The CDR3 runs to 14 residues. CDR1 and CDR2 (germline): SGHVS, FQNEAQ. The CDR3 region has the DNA TGTGCCAGCAGCCCCCTAATGGGGGAGGATACGCAGTATTTT. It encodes CASSPLMGEDTQYF.

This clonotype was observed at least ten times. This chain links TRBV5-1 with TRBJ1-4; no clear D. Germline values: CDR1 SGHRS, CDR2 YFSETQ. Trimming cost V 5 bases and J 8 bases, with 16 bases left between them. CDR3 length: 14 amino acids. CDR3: CASRETSFGEKLFF. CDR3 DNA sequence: TGCGCCAGCAGAGAAACGTCCTTCGGGGAAAAACTGTTTTTT.